The following is a T cell receptor (beta chain) sequence with its context. As yet, its antigen is unknown. This specimen belongs to a study of cytomegalovirus exposure and HLA in healthy donors. Study findings and constraints: In all likelihood, a cluster of highly shared sequence variants was a sequencing artifact. Prior analysis indicated that the majority of TCR beta V segments exhibited productivity approximately 90% or approximately 30% of the time.

PCR used 60 Vbeta primers and 13 Jbeta primers. Data came from immunoSEQ multiplex PCR; TCRdb stores just in-frame clones and leaves some out. The sample yields under 200,000 clones, roughly 73% seen once. There are 13 residues in the CDR3. The germline V gene encodes CDR1 SNHLY and CDR2 FYNNEI. Trimming removed 7 bases from V and 2 bases from J, with 10 bases in between. The specimen sequenced was PBMCs. The chain is built from TRBV2 and TRBJ2-3; D remains unclear. The TCR originated in a female donor in good health and CMV-seronegative. CDR3 residues: CASTAELTDTQYF. In nucleotides, the CDR3 is TGTGCCAGCACGGCGGAGCTCACAGATACGCAGTATTTT.